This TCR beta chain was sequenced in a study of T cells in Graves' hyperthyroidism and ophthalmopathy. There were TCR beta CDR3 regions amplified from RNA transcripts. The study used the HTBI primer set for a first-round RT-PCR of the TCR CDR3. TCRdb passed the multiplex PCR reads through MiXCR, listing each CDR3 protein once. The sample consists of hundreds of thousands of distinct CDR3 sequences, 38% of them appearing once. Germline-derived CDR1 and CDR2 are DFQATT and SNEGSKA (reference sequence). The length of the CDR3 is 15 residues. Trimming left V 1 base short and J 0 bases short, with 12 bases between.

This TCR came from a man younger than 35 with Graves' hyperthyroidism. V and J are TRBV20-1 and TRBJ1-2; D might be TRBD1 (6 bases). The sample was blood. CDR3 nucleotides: TGCAGTGCTAGAGCTAAACAGGGACCTAACTATGGCTACACCTTC. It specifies CSARAKQGPNYGYTF.